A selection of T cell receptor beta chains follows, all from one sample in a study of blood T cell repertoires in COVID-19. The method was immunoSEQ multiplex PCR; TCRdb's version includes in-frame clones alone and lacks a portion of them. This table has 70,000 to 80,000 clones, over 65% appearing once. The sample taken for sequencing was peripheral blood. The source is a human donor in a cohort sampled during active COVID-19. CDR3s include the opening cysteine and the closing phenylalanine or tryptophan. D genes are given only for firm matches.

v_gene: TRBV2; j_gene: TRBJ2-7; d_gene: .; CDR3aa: CASSDKAYEQYF
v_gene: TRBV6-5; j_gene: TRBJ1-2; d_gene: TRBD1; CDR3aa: CASSPRDSQGYTF
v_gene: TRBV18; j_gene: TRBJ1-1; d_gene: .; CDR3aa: CASSPFQDLNTEAFF
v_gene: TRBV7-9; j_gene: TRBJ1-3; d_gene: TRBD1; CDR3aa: CASSSQGLGTIYF
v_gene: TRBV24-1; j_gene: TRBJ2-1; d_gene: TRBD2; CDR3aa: CATSSGSSYNEQFF
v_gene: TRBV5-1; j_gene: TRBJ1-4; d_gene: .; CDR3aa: CASSLDPSLTGEKLFF
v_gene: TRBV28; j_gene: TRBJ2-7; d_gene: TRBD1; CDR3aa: CASSTDRGAYEQYF
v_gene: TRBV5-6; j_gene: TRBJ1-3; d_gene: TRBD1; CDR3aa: CASSSETGWLGNTIYF
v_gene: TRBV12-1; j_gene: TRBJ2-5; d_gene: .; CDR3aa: CASSCAGTGVGETQYF
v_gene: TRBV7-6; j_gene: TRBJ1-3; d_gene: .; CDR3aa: CASSSQGEAGNTIYF
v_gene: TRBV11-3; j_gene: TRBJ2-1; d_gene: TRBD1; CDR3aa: CASSLAGTGSNEQFF
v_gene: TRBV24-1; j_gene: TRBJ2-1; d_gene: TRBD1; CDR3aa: CATSDSLPGQGSNEQFF
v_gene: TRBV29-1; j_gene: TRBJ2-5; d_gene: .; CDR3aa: CSVEDVLAEGTQYF
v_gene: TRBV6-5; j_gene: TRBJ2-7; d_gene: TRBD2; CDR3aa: CASSTAGGPWEQYF
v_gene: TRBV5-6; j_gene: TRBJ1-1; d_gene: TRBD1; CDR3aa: CASSRIKSGTANTEAFF
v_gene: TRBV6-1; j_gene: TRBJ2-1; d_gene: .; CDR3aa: CASSEWSKQFF
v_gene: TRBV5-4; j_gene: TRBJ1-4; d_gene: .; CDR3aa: CASSPTTGGPNEKLFF
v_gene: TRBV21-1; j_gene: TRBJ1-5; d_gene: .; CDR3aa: CASDILQGVDNQPQHF
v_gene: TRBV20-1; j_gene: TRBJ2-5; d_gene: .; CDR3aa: CSASRGAGPQETQYF
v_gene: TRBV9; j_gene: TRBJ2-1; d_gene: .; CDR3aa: CASSVVGSSYNEQFF
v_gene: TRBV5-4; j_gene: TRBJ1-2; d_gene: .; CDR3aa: CASSLTLQNYGYTF
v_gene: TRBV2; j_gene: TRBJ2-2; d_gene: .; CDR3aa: CASSVTRDTGELFF
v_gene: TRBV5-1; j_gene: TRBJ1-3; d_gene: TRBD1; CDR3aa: CASSLGNQGAGNTIYF
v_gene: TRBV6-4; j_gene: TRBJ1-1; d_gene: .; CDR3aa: CASSERRGAEAFF
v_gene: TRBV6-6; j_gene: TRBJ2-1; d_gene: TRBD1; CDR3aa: CASSYSKTGGPNEQFF
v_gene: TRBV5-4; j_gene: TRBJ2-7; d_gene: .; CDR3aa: CASSYSSYEQYF
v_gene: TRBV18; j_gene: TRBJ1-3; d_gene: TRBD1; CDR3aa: CASSPAGGYGNTIYF
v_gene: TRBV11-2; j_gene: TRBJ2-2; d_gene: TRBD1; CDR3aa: CASSFRQGGTGELFF
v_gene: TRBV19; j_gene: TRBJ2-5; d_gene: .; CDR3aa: CASANMGVQETQYF
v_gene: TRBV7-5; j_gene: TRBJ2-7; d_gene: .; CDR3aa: CVRSHGQGRIWYEQYF
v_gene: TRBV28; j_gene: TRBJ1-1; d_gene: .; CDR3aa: CASSPSELRRHTEAFF
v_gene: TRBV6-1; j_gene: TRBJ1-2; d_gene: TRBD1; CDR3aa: CASSGGTGTGQIGYTF
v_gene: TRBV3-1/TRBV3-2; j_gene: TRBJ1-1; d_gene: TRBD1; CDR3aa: CASSQTGEVTEAFF
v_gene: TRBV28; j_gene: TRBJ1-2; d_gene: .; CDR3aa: CASSLVGGSAGYGYTF
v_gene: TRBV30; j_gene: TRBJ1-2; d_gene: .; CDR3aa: CAWSSAGYGYTF
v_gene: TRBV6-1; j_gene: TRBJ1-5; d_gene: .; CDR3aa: CASSEWGGNQPQHF